This T cell receptor beta chain appears in the sequencing data of a study of CD8 T cells in ankylosing spondylitis. Points from the study as a whole: In peripheral blood, disease-linked CD8+ clones occurred at relatively low frequencies. Reportedly, matched ankylosing spondylitis synovial fluid was significantly enriched for disease-linked clones. In ankylosing spondylitis blood, a motif of roughly 8 highly homologous TCR beta variants appeared characteristic. Prior work had noted some motif variants in reactive arthritis blood and synovial fluid.

Remarks on this clonotype: Its antigen remains unknown.

Germline CDR1 is DFQATT and CDR2 is SNEGSKA (reference sequence). V lost 6 bases, J lost 0 bases, and 18 bases lay in between. CDR3 length: 16 amino acids. Scientists made TCR beta libraries using quantitative 5'-RACE with molecular barcodes. TCRdb called the 5' RACE reads again in MiXCR, with one record for every CDR3 protein. The table has 800,000 to 900,000 distinct CDR3 sequences, 12% seen once. Sequencing input: blood, either unsorted or a sorted T cell fraction (not recorded which). This chain uses TRBV20-1 with TRBJ1-5, with unresolved D. This sequence originates from a male donor with ankylosing spondylitis. This CDR3 reads CSASSGWPDSNQPQHF. The CDR3 DNA sequence: TGCAGTGCGTCCTCAGGATGGCCTGATAGCAATCAGCCCCAGCATTTT.